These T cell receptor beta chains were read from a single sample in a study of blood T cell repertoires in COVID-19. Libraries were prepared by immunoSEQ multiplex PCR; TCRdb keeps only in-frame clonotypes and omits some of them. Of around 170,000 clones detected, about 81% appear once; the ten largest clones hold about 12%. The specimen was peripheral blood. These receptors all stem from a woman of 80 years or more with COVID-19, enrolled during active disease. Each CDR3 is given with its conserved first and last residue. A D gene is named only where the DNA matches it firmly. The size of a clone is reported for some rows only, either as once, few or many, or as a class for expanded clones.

CDR3aa: CASSQEYDSGRGTEAFF
CDR3nt: TGTGCCAGCAGCCAAGAGTACGACTCCGGTCGGGGCACTGAAGCTTTCTTT
abundance: .
j_gene: TRBJ1-1
d_gene: .
v_gene: TRBV4-2

CDR3aa: CASSVRGLCRTEAFF
CDR3nt: TGCGCCAGCAGTGTCAGGGGCTTGTGTCGGACTGAAGCTTTCTTT
abundance: .
j_gene: TRBJ1-1
d_gene: .
v_gene: TRBV10-1

CDR3aa: CASLGGNEQYF
CDR3nt: TGTGCCAGCTTGGGGGGGAACGAGCAGTACTTC
abundance: few
j_gene: TRBJ2-7
d_gene: TRBD2
v_gene: TRBV5-8

CDR3aa: CASSEQRNTEAFF
CDR3nt: TGTGCCAGTAGTGAACAGAGGAACACTGAAGCTTTCTTT
abundance: few
j_gene: TRBJ1-1
d_gene: .
v_gene: TRBV19

CDR3aa: CASSSPTGVFTGELFF
CDR3nt: TGTGCCAGCAGCTCCCCGACAGGGGTTTTCACCGGGGAGCTGTTTTTT
abundance: .
j_gene: TRBJ2-2
d_gene: TRBD1
v_gene: TRBV5-4

CDR3aa: CASSPGLAGGSAQYF
CDR3nt: TGTGCTAGCAGCCCCGGACTAGCGGGAGGTTCGGCCCAGTACTTC
abundance: .
j_gene: TRBJ2-5
d_gene: TRBD2
v_gene: TRBV7-7

CDR3aa: CAKGQGEDSPLHF
CDR3nt: TGTGCCAAGGGACAGGGAGAGGATTCACCCCTCCACTTT
abundance: .
j_gene: TRBJ1-6
d_gene: TRBD1
v_gene: TRBV2

CDR3aa: CASSWQGQETQYF
CDR3nt: TGTGCCAGTAGTTGGCAGGGACAAGAGACCCAGTACTTC
abundance: .
j_gene: TRBJ2-5
d_gene: .
v_gene: TRBV19

CDR3aa: CASSLDRAGNTIYF
CDR3nt: TGTGCCAGCAGCTTGGACAGGGCCGGAAACACCATATATTTT
abundance: few
j_gene: TRBJ1-3
d_gene: .
v_gene: TRBV5-5

CDR3aa: CASSQRGGQPQHF
CDR3nt: TGTGCCAGCAGCCAACGCGGGGGTCAGCCCCAGCATTTT
abundance: .
j_gene: TRBJ1-5
d_gene: .
v_gene: TRBV3-1/TRBV3-2

CDR3aa: CASSPLGQGANRDTQYF
CDR3nt: TGTGCCAGCAGCCCTCTGGGGCAGGGGGCTAATCGGGATACGCAGTATTTT
abundance: once
j_gene: TRBJ2-3
d_gene: TRBD1
v_gene: TRBV6-2/TRBV6-3

CDR3aa: CASSIARAQDTQYF
CDR3nt: TGTGCCAGTAGTATCGCCAGGGCCCAAGATACGCAGTATTTT
abundance: .
j_gene: TRBJ2-3
d_gene: .
v_gene: TRBV19

CDR3aa: CASSLGGGHTDTQYF
CDR3nt: TGTGCCAGCAGCTTGGGCGGGGGCCACACAGATACGCAGTATTTT
abundance: .
j_gene: TRBJ2-3
d_gene: .
v_gene: TRBV11-2

CDR3aa: CASSSSSGGHSYNEQFF
CDR3nt: TGTGCCAGCAGCTCTTCCTCCGGAGGGCACTCCTACAATGAGCAGTTCTTC
abundance: few
j_gene: TRBJ2-1
d_gene: .
v_gene: TRBV28

CDR3aa: CAWSPGQGDRNEQFF
CDR3nt: TGTGCCTGGAGTCCGGGACAGGGCGATAGAAATGAGCAGTTCTTC
abundance: once
j_gene: TRBJ2-1
d_gene: TRBD1
v_gene: TRBV30

CDR3aa: CASSLLGQGIYGYTF
CDR3nt: TGCGCCAGCAGCTTGCTGGGACAGGGGATCTATGGCTACACCTTC
abundance: .
j_gene: TRBJ1-2
d_gene: TRBD1
v_gene: TRBV5-1

CDR3aa: CASSLGLGRGIYEQYF
CDR3nt: TGCGCCAGCAGCTTAGGCCTCGGGCGGGGAATTTACGAGCAGTACTTC
abundance: .
j_gene: TRBJ2-7
d_gene: .
v_gene: TRBV5-1

CDR3aa: CAGSGGYNSPLHF
CDR3nt: TGTGCGGGGTCCGGGGGGTATAATTCACCCCTCCACTTT
abundance: .
j_gene: TRBJ1-6
d_gene: .
v_gene: TRBV2

CDR3aa: CASSPDRGPYNEQFF
CDR3nt: TGTGCCAGCAGCCCTGACAGGGGTCCCTACAATGAGCAGTTCTTC
abundance: .
j_gene: TRBJ2-1
d_gene: TRBD1
v_gene: TRBV7-2

CDR3aa: CASSQERRTSGGPGDTQYF
CDR3nt: TGTGCCAGCAGCCAAGAGAGACGGACTAGCGGGGGGCCGGGAGATACGCAGTATTTT
abundance: .
j_gene: TRBJ2-3
d_gene: TRBD2
v_gene: TRBV4-2

CDR3aa: CASSPPGLAGQDTQYF
CDR3nt: TGTGCCAGCAGCCCGCCGGGACTAGCGGGTCAAGATACGCAGTATTTT
abundance: few
j_gene: TRBJ2-3
d_gene: TRBD2
v_gene: TRBV9

CDR3aa: CASSYMELAGGPNHNEQFF
CDR3nt: TGTGCCAGCAGTTATATGGAACTAGCGGGAGGGCCTAACCACAATGAGCAGTTCTTC
abundance: .
j_gene: TRBJ2-1
d_gene: TRBD2
v_gene: TRBV6-2/TRBV6-3

CDR3aa: CASSEDLRPRSYEQYF
CDR3nt: TGTGCCAGCAGTGAAGATTTGCGGCCGCGTTCCTACGAGCAGTACTTC
abundance: .
j_gene: TRBJ2-7
d_gene: .
v_gene: TRBV2

CDR3aa: CASSLGNRVNTEAFF
CDR3nt: TGTGCCAGCAGCTTGGGTAACAGAGTGAACACTGAAGCTTTCTTT
abundance: .
j_gene: TRBJ1-1
d_gene: .
v_gene: TRBV5-4

CDR3aa: CASSLVRLAGTDTQYF
CDR3nt: TGTGCCAGCAGCTTAGTGCGGCTAGCGGGCACAGATACGCAGTATTTT
abundance: .
j_gene: TRBJ2-3
d_gene: TRBD2
v_gene: TRBV11-1

CDR3aa: CASSQGGIGTVYGYTF
CDR3nt: TGTGCCAGCAGCCAAGGAGGGATCGGGACAGTCTATGGCTACACCTTC
abundance: .
j_gene: TRBJ1-2
d_gene: TRBD1
v_gene: TRBV3-1/TRBV3-2

CDR3aa: CASSPLTGSNEQYF
CDR3nt: TGTGCCAGCTCACCACTGACAGGGAGCAACGAGCAGTACTTC
abundance: .
j_gene: TRBJ2-7
d_gene: TRBD1
v_gene: TRBV18

CDR3aa: CASSGGQNTEAFF
CDR3nt: TGTGCCAGCTCGGGAGGACAGAACACTGAAGCTTTCTTT
abundance: .
j_gene: TRBJ1-1
d_gene: .
v_gene: TRBV18

CDR3aa: CASSTGQAYYEQYF
CDR3nt: TGTGCCAGTAGTACCGGACAGGCCTACTACGAGCAGTACTTC
abundance: once
j_gene: TRBJ2-7
d_gene: TRBD1
v_gene: TRBV19

CDR3aa: CASSKPGLDETQYF
CDR3nt: TGCGCCAGCAGCAAGCCGGGACTAGACGAGACCCAGTACTTC
abundance: .
j_gene: TRBJ2-5
d_gene: TRBD2
v_gene: TRBV5-1

CDR3aa: CASSSQYETQYF
CDR3nt: TGTGCCAGCAGCTCCCAGTACGAGACCCAGTACTTC
abundance: few
j_gene: TRBJ2-5
d_gene: .
v_gene: TRBV5-4

CDR3aa: CASSERGGSYNSPLHF
CDR3nt: TGTGCCAGCAGTGAGCGGGGGGGCTCCTATAATTCACCCCTCCACTTT
abundance: .
j_gene: TRBJ1-6
d_gene: .
v_gene: TRBV2

CDR3aa: CASSPAGGRMNTEAFF
CDR3nt: TGTGCCAGCTCACCAGCTGGAGGCAGGATGAACACTGAAGCTTTCTTT
abundance: few
j_gene: TRBJ1-1
d_gene: .
v_gene: TRBV18

CDR3aa: CSVGASGGFTDTQYF
CDR3nt: TGCAGCGTTGGGGCTAGCGGGGGTTTCACAGATACGCAGTATTTT
abundance: .
j_gene: TRBJ2-3
d_gene: TRBD2
v_gene: TRBV29-1

CDR3aa: CASSLWGDAGFSNQPQHF
CDR3nt: TGTGCCAGCAGTTTATGGGGGGACGCGGGATTTAGCAATCAGCCCCAGCATTTT
abundance: .
j_gene: TRBJ1-5
d_gene: .
v_gene: TRBV27

CDR3aa: CASSLDRQEGYTF
CDR3nt: TGTGCCAGCAGCCTCGACCGACAGGAGGGCTACACCTTC
abundance: .
j_gene: TRBJ1-2
d_gene: .
v_gene: TRBV7-2

CDR3aa: CASSFRLAGGQETQYF
CDR3nt: TGTGCCAGCAGCTTCCGACTAGCGGGAGGGCAAGAGACCCAGTACTTC
abundance: .
j_gene: TRBJ2-5
d_gene: TRBD2
v_gene: TRBV7-6

CDR3aa: CASSPRDTGYGYTF
CDR3nt: TGTGCCAGCAGCCCCCGGGACACGGGCTATGGCTACACCTTC
abundance: .
j_gene: TRBJ1-2
d_gene: .
v_gene: TRBV3-1/TRBV3-2

CDR3aa: CASTVGQVLSNEKLFF
CDR3nt: TGCGCCAGCACCGTGGGACAGGTTCTCTCTAATGAAAAACTGTTTTTT
abundance: .
j_gene: TRBJ1-4
d_gene: TRBD1
v_gene: TRBV5-1

CDR3aa: CASSTRLAGDDEQFF
CDR3nt: TGTGCCAGCAGCACCCGACTAGCGGGAGACGATGAGCAGTTCTTC
abundance: .
j_gene: TRBJ2-1
d_gene: TRBD2
v_gene: TRBV9

CDR3aa: CASSLGLAGGPEQFF
CDR3nt: TGTGCCAGCAGCTTAGGTCTAGCGGGGGGCCCTGAGCAGTTCTTC
abundance: once
j_gene: TRBJ2-1
d_gene: TRBD2
v_gene: TRBV11-2

CDR3aa: CALEGGPTGELFF
CDR3nt: TGTGCCCTTGAAGGGGGCCCCACCGGGGAGCTGTTTTTT
abundance: .
j_gene: TRBJ2-2
d_gene: TRBD1
v_gene: TRBV7-9

CDR3aa: CASRSLLGGETLNEQFF
CDR3nt: TGTGCCAGCAGATCCCTACTAGGGGGGGAGACTCTTAATGAGCAGTTCTTC
abundance: medium-sized
j_gene: TRBJ2-1
d_gene: .
v_gene: TRBV4-2

CDR3aa: CASSLGRALRETQYF
CDR3nt: TGTGCCAGCAGCTTAGGACGAGCTCTGCGGGAGACCCAGTACTTC
abundance: few
j_gene: TRBJ2-5
d_gene: .
v_gene: TRBV7-8

CDR3aa: CASSLGGLAGEETQYF
CDR3nt: TGCGCCAGCAGCTTGGGAGGACTAGCGGGGGAAGAGACCCAGTACTTC
abundance: .
j_gene: TRBJ2-5
d_gene: TRBD2
v_gene: TRBV5-1

CDR3aa: CASSQGDGGYNEQFF
CDR3nt: TGCGCCAGCAGCCAAGGAGACGGGGGCTACAATGAGCAGTTCTTC
abundance: .
j_gene: TRBJ2-1
d_gene: .
v_gene: TRBV4-3

CDR3aa: CASSIGVTGTEAFF
CDR3nt: TGTGCCAGTAGTATAGGGGTGACAGGGACTGAAGCTTTCTTT
abundance: .
j_gene: TRBJ1-1
d_gene: TRBD1
v_gene: TRBV19

CDR3aa: CASSVGSWGSGGAVNEQFF
CDR3nt: TGTGCCAGCAGCGTAGGCTCCTGGGGTAGCGGGGGGGCCGTAAATGAGCAGTTCTTC
abundance: .
j_gene: TRBJ2-1
d_gene: TRBD2
v_gene: TRBV9

CDR3aa: CATSDPTGGKYGYTF
CDR3nt: TGTGCCACCAGTGATCCGACAGGGGGCAAATATGGCTACACCTTC
abundance: few
j_gene: TRBJ1-2
d_gene: TRBD1
v_gene: TRBV24-1

CDR3aa: CASSSRTGSNEQFF
CDR3nt: TGTGCCAGCAGCTCCCGGACAGGGTCTAATGAGCAGTTCTTC
abundance: .
j_gene: TRBJ2-1
d_gene: TRBD1
v_gene: TRBV11-3

CDR3aa: CASGLAGGSYEQYF
CDR3nt: TGTGCCAGCGGACTAGCGGGAGGTTCCTACGAGCAGTACTTC
abundance: .
j_gene: TRBJ2-7
d_gene: TRBD2
v_gene: TRBV7-2

CDR3aa: CASSLDRLSGNTIYF
CDR3nt: TGTGCCAGCAGCTTGGACAGGCTCTCTGGAAACACCATATATTTT
abundance: .
j_gene: TRBJ1-3
d_gene: .
v_gene: TRBV5-4

CDR3aa: CASRRPGAGEAFF
CDR3nt: TGTGCCAGCAGGAGACCTGGGGCAGGGGAGGCTTTCTTT
abundance: .
j_gene: TRBJ1-1
d_gene: .
v_gene: TRBV9

CDR3aa: CASSGLGGDYGYTF
CDR3nt: TGTGCCAGCAGCGGGCTAGGGGGGGACTATGGCTACACCTTC
abundance: .
j_gene: TRBJ1-2
d_gene: .
v_gene: TRBV21-1